Sequencing of this T cell receptor beta chain was carried out in a study of tumor-infiltrating lymphocytes in primary liver carcinoma. Study-wide results and limits: The overlap of tumor-adjacent and tumor-blood pairs was smaller than that of tumor region pairs.

Starting material of 450 to 550 ng total RNA yielded TCR beta cDNA via a constant-region primer. Slightly modified ARM-PCR, run as three nested multiplex PCR rounds, produced the TCR beta libraries. The opening two PCR rounds, about 11 cycles each, paired TRBV1-TRBV30 forward primers with a C-beta reverse primer. TCRdb re-called the multiplex PCR reads through MiXCR, storing one row per CDR3 protein. Of around 80,000 distinct CDR3 sequences listed, roughly 71% are singletons. Scientists recovered RNA and DNA together from approximately 20-30 mg of unsorted bulk tissue. No patient had received treatment, and all had chronic HBV infection. CDR3 length: 15 amino acids. About this clonotype itself: Its cognate antigen is unknown. One junction end disagrees with the germline gene, perhaps due to a read error.

The material sequenced was tumor-adjacent normal liver tissue. The TCR sequence derives from a man aged 35 to 55 with primary liver carcinoma and hepatitis B virus infection. V and J are TRBV12-3 or TRBV12-4 and TRBJ1-5; 8 bases are a match to TRBD1. CDR3: CTSSPTGGFNQPQHF. The CDR3 bases are TGTACCAGCAGCCCAACAGGGGGATTCAATCAGCCCCAGCATTTT.